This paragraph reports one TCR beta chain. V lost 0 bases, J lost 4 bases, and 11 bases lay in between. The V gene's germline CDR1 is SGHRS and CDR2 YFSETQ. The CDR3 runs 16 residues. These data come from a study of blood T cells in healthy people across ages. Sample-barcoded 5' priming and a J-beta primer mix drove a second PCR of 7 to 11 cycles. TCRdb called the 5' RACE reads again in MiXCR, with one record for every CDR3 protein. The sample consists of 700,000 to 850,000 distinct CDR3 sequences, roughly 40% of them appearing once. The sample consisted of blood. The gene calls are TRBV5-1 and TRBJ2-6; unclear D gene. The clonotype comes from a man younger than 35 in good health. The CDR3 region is CASSLVAQQGANVLTF. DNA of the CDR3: TGCGCCAGCAGCTTGGTTGCCCAGCAGGGGGCCAACGTCCTGACTTTC.